Listed below are T cell receptor beta chains from one sample, sequenced in a study of post-analysis software for immune sequencing data. One entry per CDR3 protein results from TCRdb running MiXCR on the PCR reads. The table has about 430,000 distinct CDR3 sequences, approximately 37% seen once. The sequenced material came from blood. These receptors were obtained from a girl aged 2-10 years with multiple sclerosis. Both conserved end residues are part of each CDR3. A D gene is named only where the DNA matches it firmly. A row's size may be missing; if present it is once, few, many or a size class.

V,D,J,size,CDR3,DNA
TRBV29-1,.,TRBJ1-2,.,CSVATSENYGYTF,TGCAGCGTGGCTACATCAGAGAACTATGGCTACACCTTC
TRBV6-1,.,TRBJ2-6,.,CASSAVGGPWVLTF,TGTGCCAGCAGTGCAGTTGGAGGGCCCTGGGTCCTGACTTTC
TRBV25-1,TRBD1,TRBJ2-3,once,CAGSELWTGGAGTDTQYF,TGTGCCGGCAGTGAGTTGTGGACAGGGGGCGCGGGCACAGATACGCAGTATTTT
TRBV7-2,.,TRBJ2-7,many,CASSYTSYEQYF,TGTGCCAGCAGCTACACGTCCTACGAGCAGTACTTC
TRBV3-1,.,TRBJ1-4,few,CASRWTGTGNEKLFF,TGTGCCAGCAGATGGACCGGGACTGGTAATGAAAAACTGTTTTTT
TRBV4-1,TRBD1,TRBJ2-1,few,CASSHRTGLPYNEQFF,TGCGCCAGCAGCCACCGGACAGGGCTTCCCTACAATGAGCAGTTCTTC
TRBV6-1,.,TRBJ2-7,.,CASSGMPYEQYF,TGTGCCAGCAGTGGCATGCCCTACGAGCAGTACTTC
TRBV4-1,TRBD1,TRBJ2-5,few,CASTPFVTGEETQYF,TGCGCCAGCACCCCATTTGTGACAGGGGAAGAGACCCAGTACTTC
TRBV19,.,TRBJ1-2,.,CASSTLRGSGYTF,TGTGCCAGTAGTACTCTGCGGGGATCCGGCTACACCTTC
TRBV6-5,TRBD1,TRBJ1-6,few,CASSPGQSLRSPLHF,TGTGCCAGCAGTCCGGGACAGTCCTTGCGCTCACCCCTCCACTTT
TRBV7-2,.,TRBJ2-3,few,CASSFYGDTDTQYF,TGTGCCAGCAGCTTCTACGGGGATACAGATACGCAGTATTTT
TRBV6-6,TRBD2,TRBJ2-5,.,CASSTGTSGGRETQYF,TGTGCCAGCAGCACCGGGACTAGCGGGGGACGAGAGACCCAGTACTTC
TRBV28,.,TRBJ2-3,.,CASSRGSGVGAGDTQYF,TGTGCCAGCAGTCGAGGGTCAGGGGTGGGTGCGGGAGATACGCAGTATTTT
TRBV7-2,TRBD1,TRBJ2-1,few,CASSLRRTGLYNEQFF,TGTGCCAGCAGCTTAAGACGGACAGGGCTATACAATGAGCAGTTCTTC
TRBV6-5,.,TRBJ1-2,.,CASSLIAGVWANYGYTF,TGTGCCAGCAGTCTAATCGCAGGGGTATGGGCTAACTATGGCTACACCTTC
TRBV7-3,TRBD2,TRBJ2-3,.,CASSPSGSSFGTDTQYF,TGTGCCAGCAGCCCTAGCGGGAGTTCCTTCGGCACAGATACGCAGTATTTT
TRBV12-5,TRBD1,TRBJ2-1,.,CASGPGLTGDNEQFF,TGTGCTAGTGGTCCCGGTCTGACAGGGGACAATGAGCAGTTCTTC
TRBV28,.,TRBJ2-7,.,CASRVDSYEQYF,TGTGCCAGCAGGGTCGACTCCTACGAGCAGTACTTC
TRBV2,TRBD1,TRBJ2-7,.,CASRGDSAYYEQYF,TGTGCCAGCAGAGGGGACAGCGCATATTACGAGCAGTACTTC
TRBV29-1,.,TRBJ2-3,.,CSVEDRGAVGQYF,TGCAGCGTTGAAGATCGAGGAGCAGTTGGGCAGTATTTT
TRBV5-1,.,TRBJ1-1,.,CASSSDGMNTEAFF,TGCGCCAGCAGCTCTGACGGAATGAACACTGAAGCTTTCTTT
TRBV5-1,.,TRBJ1-1,.,CASSVSYRKNTEAFF,TGCGCCAGCAGCGTTTCCTACAGGAAGAACACTGAAGCTTTCTTT
TRBV25-1,.,TRBJ2-5,.,CASGDPWRSGNQETQYF,TGTGCCAGCGGTGATCCCTGGAGAAGCGGCAACCAAGAGACCCAGTACTTC
TRBV27,.,TRBJ1-5,.,CASSWDLLGPQHF,TGTGCCAGCAGTTGGGACCTACTCGGGCCCCAGCATTTT
TRBV29-1,TRBD1,TRBJ2-1,many,CSGDRGQYNEQFF,TGCAGCGGGGACAGGGGGCAATACAATGAGCAGTTCTTC
TRBV20-1,.,TRBJ2-1,.,CSARYLSGSSYNEQFF,TGCAGTGCTAGATATCTTAGCGGAAGCTCCTACAATGAGCAGTTCTTC
TRBV12-3/TRBV12-4,.,TRBJ1-2,.,CASNFNNLVYGYTF,TGTGCCAGCAATTTCAACAACCTTGTATATGGCTACACCTTC
TRBV5-1,.,TRBJ1-1,.,CAGSQLVGGSNTEAFF,TGCGCCGGCAGCCAATTGGTCGGGGGTTCGAACACTGAAGCTTTCTTT
TRBV4-3,.,TRBJ2-5,few,CASSQDVGLRETQYF,TGCGCCAGCAGCCAAGATGTAGGCCTGAGAGAGACCCAGTACTTC
TRBV7-2,TRBD2,TRBJ2-1,.,CASSSLPGLVMDDEQFF,TGTGCCAGCAGCTCATTACCGGGACTAGTGATGGATGACGAGCAGTTCTTC
TRBV20-1,.,TRBJ2-5,few,CSANHPGAKTQYF,TGCAGTGCTAACCACCCAGGGGCTAAAACCCAGTACTTC
TRBV5-5,.,TRBJ1-2,few,CASSLVSGNAGYGYTF,TGTGCCAGCAGCTTGGTCTCGGGGAACGCGGGCTATGGCTACACCTTC
TRBV29-1,.,TRBJ1-1,.,CSVEQGMNTEAFF,TGCAGCGTTGAACAGGGAATGAACACTGAAGCTTTCTTT
TRBV15,TRBD2,TRBJ2-7,once,CATSRGLAESYEQYF,TGTGCCACCAGCAGAGGACTAGCGGAGTCCTACGAGCAGTACTTC
TRBV7-9,.,TRBJ2-7,.,CGWGSSSYEQYF,TGTGGATGGGGTTCGAGCTCCTACGAGCAGTACTTC
TRBV11-3,.,TRBJ2-1,once,CASSGPPEQFF,TGTGCCAGCAGCGGACCGCCTGAGCAGTTCTTC
TRBV7-2,.,TRBJ2-6,.,CASSLDGRGANVLTF,TGTGCCAGCAGCTTAGATGGACGCGGGGCCAACGTCCTGACTTTC
TRBV12-3/TRBV12-4,.,TRBJ2-7,few,CASSQTTYEQYF,TGTGCCAGCAGTCAAACTACCTACGAGCAGTACTTC
TRBV21-1,.,TRBJ2-3,.,CASSQKGADLSTDTQYF,TGTGCCAGCAGCCAAAAAGGGGCGGATTTGAGCACAGATACGCAGTATTTT
TRBV20-1,TRBD2,TRBJ2-1,few,CSASASGQSSYNEQFF,TGCAGTGCTAGTGCTAGCGGCCAGAGCTCCTACAATGAGCAGTTCTTC
TRBV4-2,.,TRBJ2-3,.,CASSQGILTADTQYF,TGTGCCAGCAGCCAAGGCATCTTGACAGCAGATACGCAGTATTTT
TRBV7-8,.,TRBJ2-7,.,CASSLAREDEQYF,TGTGCCAGCAGCTTAGCAAGGGAGGACGAGCAGTACTTC
TRBV10-3,TRBD1,TRBJ1-3,few,CAIRDFTGDPNTIYF,TGTGCCATCAGAGATTTTACAGGGGATCCAAACACCATATATTTT
TRBV4-1,.,TRBJ2-7,.,CASSPGRGNYEQYF,TGCGCCAGCAGCCCAGGTAGGGGGAACTACGAGCAGTACTTC
TRBV7-9,.,TRBJ2-3,few,CASSFPADTQYF,TGTGCCAGCAGCTTCCCTGCAGATACGCAGTATTTT
TRBV6-1,.,TRBJ1-1,.,CASSEVGGLSSAFF,TGTGCCAGCAGTGAAGTTGGGGGTTTGTCGTCAGCTTTCTTT
TRBV14,TRBD1,TRBJ2-7,.,CASSPPGQAYYEQYF,TGTGCCAGCAGCCCTCCGGGACAGGCCTACTACGAGCAGTACTTC
TRBV7-2,.,TRBJ1-2,few,CASSLGQSFGYTF,TGTGCCAGCAGCTTAGGACAGTCTTTTGGCTACACCTTC
TRBV2,TRBD1,TRBJ2-5,few,CANRTGRETQYF,TGTGCCAACCGGACAGGGAGGGAGACCCAGTACTTC
TRBV29-1,.,TRBJ2-5,few,CSAEGRGQTQYF,TGCAGCGCCGAGGGGAGGGGGCAGACCCAGTACTTC
TRBV6-2/TRBV6-3,.,TRBJ2-7,.,CASSYDRLGQETKYF,TGTGCCAGCAGTTACGACCGCCTAGGGCAAGAGACCAAGTACTTC
TRBV29-1,TRBD1,TRBJ1-5,.,CSVPVFWRQGALQPQHF,TGCAGCGTCCCAGTTTTCTGGAGACAGGGGGCATTGCAGCCCCAGCATTTT
TRBV18,.,TRBJ2-5,.,CASSPVGDPSETQYF,TGTGCCAGCTCACCTGTAGGGGATCCGTCAGAGACCCAGTACTTC
TRBV9,TRBD2,TRBJ2-7,.,CASSAKLAGVGEQYF,TGTGCCAGCAGCGCCAAACTAGCGGGAGTTGGCGAGCAGTACTTC